These 3 T cell receptor beta chains were sequenced from one sample in a study of blood T cell repertoires in COVID-19. Repertoires were generated with immunoSEQ multiplex PCR, while TCRdb's copy carries only in-frame clones and drops some. The sample has under 150,000 clones, over 60% seen once; the top ten hold around 3%. The sample comprised PBMCs or T cells enriched from blood (not recorded which). Receptor source: a woman aged 45-65 years who had recovered from COVID-19.

The rearrangement joins TRBV3-1 (or the pseudogene TRBV3-2) to TRBJ2-1; maybe TRBD1 (5 bases). CDR3 size: 15 residues. CDR1 is LGHDT and CDR2 is YNNKEL in the germline V gene (reference sequence). V lost 4 bases to trimming and J lost 4 bases, with 14 bases between them. CDR3 region: CASSPWTRTYNEQFF. The CDR3 DNA is TGTGCCAGCAGCCCATGGACACGGACGTACAATGAGCAGTTCTTC.

This chain links TRBV2 with TRBJ1-1; D may be TRBD1 (6 bases). Germline assignment: CDR1 SNHLY and CDR2 FYNNEI. The CDR3 totals 14 residues. Trimming removed 6 bases from V and 5 bases from J, with 16 bases in between. The CDR3 DNA reads TGTGCCAGCAGGGAGACAGGCACCCCGACTGAAGCTTTCTTT. Protein sequence: CASRETGTPTEAFF.

The CDR3 spells CASSLARGQSSYEQYF. CDR3 in DNA: TGTGCCAGCAGCTTAGCGCGAGGGCAGAGCTCCTACGAGCAGTACTTC. The chain has TRBV7-9 and TRBJ2-7, with D tentatively TRBD2 (5 bases). V lost 0 bases and J 0 bases, leaving 12 bases between the germline ends. The CDR3 extends over 16 amino acids. CDR1 SEHNR and CDR2 FQNEAQ come from the germline V gene (reference sequence).